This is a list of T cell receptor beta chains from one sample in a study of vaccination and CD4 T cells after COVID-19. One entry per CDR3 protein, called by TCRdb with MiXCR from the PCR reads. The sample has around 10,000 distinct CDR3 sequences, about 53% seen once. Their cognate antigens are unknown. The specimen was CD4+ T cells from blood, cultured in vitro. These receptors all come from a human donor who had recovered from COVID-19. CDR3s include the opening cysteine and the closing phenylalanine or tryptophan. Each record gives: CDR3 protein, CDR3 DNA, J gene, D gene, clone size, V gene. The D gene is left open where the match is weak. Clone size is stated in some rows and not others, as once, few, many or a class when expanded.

CASSFEKPGLAGFSYEQYF,TGTGCCAGCAGCTTCGAAAAACCGGGACTAGCGGGATTCTCCTACGAGCAGTACTTC,TRBJ2-7,TRBD2,few,TRBV7-9
CASSLDIGRGGPDTQYF,TGTGCCAGCAGCTTAGATATAGGGCGGGGGGGCCCGGATACGCAGTATTTT,TRBJ2-3,TRBD2,once,TRBV11-2
CASSQDRTGVGYTF,TGCGCCAGCAGCCAAGATCGGACAGGGGTCGGCTACACCTTC,TRBJ1-2,TRBD1,.,TRBV4-3
CASSDWRDRGRETQYF,TGTGCCAGCAGCGATTGGCGGGACAGGGGGCGGGAGACCCAGTACTTC,TRBJ2-5,TRBD1,few,TRBV5-4
CSARLQGREQPQHF,TGCAGTGCTAGGTTACAGGGGAGGGAACAGCCCCAGCATTTT,TRBJ1-5,TRBD1,few,TRBV20-1
CASSSPTGVQTQYF,TGTGCCAGCAGCTCGCCGACAGGGGTGCAGACCCAGTACTTC,TRBJ2-5,TRBD1,few,TRBV7-9
CAISRTGEYTEAFF,TGTGCCATCAGTCGAACAGGAGAATACACTGAAGCTTTCTTT,TRBJ1-1,.,.,TRBV10-3
CASSLAQGAPNYGYTF,TGCGCCAGCAGCTTGGCCCAGGGGGCGCCTAACTATGGCTACACCTTC,TRBJ1-2,TRBD1,few,TRBV5-1
CASSISDRVYGYTF,TGTGCCAGTAGTATATCTGACAGGGTCTATGGCTACACCTTC,TRBJ1-2,TRBD1,.,TRBV19
CSVGQGSNQPQHF,TGCAGCGTTGGGCAGGGATCAAATCAGCCCCAGCATTTT,TRBJ1-5,.,.,TRBV29-1
CASSLNPGKTEAFF,TGCGCCAGCAGCTTGAACCCGGGGAAGACTGAAGCTTTCTTT,TRBJ1-1,.,.,TRBV5-1
CASSEAVGLRSYEQYF,TGTGCCAGCAGTGAAGCAGTAGGCCTGAGGTCCTACGAGCAGTACTTC,TRBJ2-7,.,.,TRBV6-1
CASRSGQGRIYGYTF,TGTGCCAGCAGATCCGGACAGGGTCGTATCTATGGCTACACCTTC,TRBJ1-2,TRBD1,.,TRBV27
CASTSTDTQYF,TGTGCCAGTACCAGCACAGATACGCAGTATTTT,TRBJ2-3,.,.,TRBV19